This section outlines one T cell receptor beta chain sequence together with its context. No antigen is known for it. The record has no base qualities; no much larger clone is one base away. Participants in the prospective study were enrolled through a virtual design, were aged about 18 to 100 years, and lived in 24 United States geographic areas. In the prospective study, cohorts were assigned on the basis of participant-reported clinical history obtained from a screening survey and a study questionnaire. In the prospective study, mobile phlebotomists collected whole blood, serum and a nasopharyngeal or oropharyngeal swab from each participant. Over a roughly two-month period, participants in the prospective study had the option of providing additional blood draws and questionnaires. Prospective study blood samples were shipped either frozen or at room temperature before DNA extraction. This sample was included in a study of blood T cell repertoires in COVID-19 (dated by TCRdb to 2020 to 2022). Turning to the overall study: Samples from collaborators originated in the United States, Italy and Spain and spanned both the acute and convalescent phases of COVID-19. Samples came from the ongoing ImmuneRACE study (first 160 participants) plus 1,254 subjects from 6 global collaborators. Deeply sampled blood TCRbeta repertoires from subjects exposed to, actively infected with, or recovered from COVID-19 were included in the dataset. HLA class I and class II types, where available, came from metadata supplied by the sample provider rather than from assay-based typing. The repertoires were released in a freely available public database intended as a resource for research on the immune response to SARS-CoV-2. The material from the prospective study consisted of cDNA or gDNA derived from T cells, B-cell-depleted T cells, or PBMCs. A de-identified subject ID, COVID-19 status, age in years and sex were almost always included in the sample metadata.

Study-level results and caveats: The amount of clinical and demographic metadata varied by source and participant and was provided uncurated.

Germline trimming: 3 bases from V, 3 bases from J; junction bases outside gene matches: 5. There are 15 amino acids in the CDR3, from cysteine to phenylalanine inclusive. The read is trimmed to its CDR3 DNA, 45 bases read in frame from base 1. CDR1 and CDR2 are read off the germline V gene as SNHLY and FYNNEI. TCRbeta CDR3 regions were amplified from genomic DNA by means of the immunoSEQ Assay, a bias-controlled multiplex PCR. The original methods were these. Within the assay, amplification of reference gene primers was used to estimate how many nucleated cells each sample contained. To quantify the absolute abundance of each unique TCRbeta CDR3 rearrangement, sequence reads were collapsed and filtered. For each sample, productive Simpson clonality was calculated by taking the square root of Simpson's diversity index across productive rearrangements. TCRdb carries this immuneACCESS record with in-frame sequences only. Its versions omit some clonotypes, under half of them owing to an unresolved V gene in the studies checked, with the rest unexplained. From that table come the V and J calls and clone size; the DNA was used to work out D and trimming. This sample lists 250,000 or so clones; about 87% were detected once. Approximately 2.8% of the sample goes to the ten largest clones.

The source is a woman in her twenties or thirties with acute COVID-19. Material: PBMCs or T cells enriched from blood (not recorded which). This chain joins TRBV2 to TRBJ2-3; 8 of the junction bases match TRBD1. The base sequence is TGTGCCAGCAGTGAGGACAGGGACCGGACAGATACGCAGTATTTT. Its amino acids are CASSEDRDRTDTQYF.